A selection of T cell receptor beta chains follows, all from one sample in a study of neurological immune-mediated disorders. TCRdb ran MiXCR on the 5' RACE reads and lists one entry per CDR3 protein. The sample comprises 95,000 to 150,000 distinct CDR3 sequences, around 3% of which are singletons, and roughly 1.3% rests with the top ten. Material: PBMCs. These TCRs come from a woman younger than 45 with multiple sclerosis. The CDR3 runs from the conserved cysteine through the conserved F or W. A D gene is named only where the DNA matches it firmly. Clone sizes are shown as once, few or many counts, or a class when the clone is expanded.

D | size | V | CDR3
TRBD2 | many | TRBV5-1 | CASSLAGGEGSTDTQYF
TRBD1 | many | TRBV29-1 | CSVEVSGQGAWEQYF
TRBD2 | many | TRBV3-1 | CASNLAGGGELFF
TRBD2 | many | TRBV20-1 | CSARVGGGTGELFF
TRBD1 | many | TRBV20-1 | CSARDDRGMNTGELFF
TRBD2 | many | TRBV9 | CASSVWSGGAF
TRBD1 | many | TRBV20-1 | CSPGTVTTSLMNTEAFF
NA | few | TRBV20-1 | CSAREEIDTQYF
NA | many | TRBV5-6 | CASGQVGITGQRTEAFF
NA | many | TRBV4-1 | CASSPGDLRDRNEQFF
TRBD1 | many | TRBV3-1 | CASSQDIVVVRQGQAYEQYF
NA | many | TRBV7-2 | CASSSMLSYEQYF
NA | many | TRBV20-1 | CSARGLASEQYF
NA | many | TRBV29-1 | CSAKETEAFF
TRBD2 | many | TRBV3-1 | CASSQVFPRLAGGYEQYF
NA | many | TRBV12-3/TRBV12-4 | CASSRPGRGTGELFF
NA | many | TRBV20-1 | CSAGTSQNSNQPQHF
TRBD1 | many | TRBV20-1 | CSAREDREEGYSNQPQHF
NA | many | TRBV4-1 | CASSQEGTSGELFF
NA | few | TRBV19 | CASQQGVSSYNEQFF
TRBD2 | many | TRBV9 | CASSGSGSQGDTQYF
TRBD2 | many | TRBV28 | CASRDSGTSGAYEQYF
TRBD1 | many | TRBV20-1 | CSASMGQLNTEAFF
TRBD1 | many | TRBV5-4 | CASSLDRGATNEKLFF
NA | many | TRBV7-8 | CASSLAGEYSNQPQHF
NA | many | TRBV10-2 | CASVDSNYGYTF